Listed below are T cell receptor beta chains from one sample, sequenced in a study of radiotherapy plus CTLA-4 blockade in lung cancer. Data came from immunoSEQ multiplex PCR; TCRdb stores just in-frame clones and leaves some out. Of 78,000 or so clones listed, about 88% were seen once; the top ten hold roughly 0.95%. The starting material was peripheral blood, obtained from a patient treated with radiotherapy plus ipilimumab. Receptor source: a human donor with non-small cell lung cancer who had stable disease on radiotherapy plus ipilimumab. Each CDR3 is given with its conserved first and last residue. A D gene is named only where the DNA matches it firmly. Rows give clone size only sometimes, using once, few, many, or a class for an expanded clone.

>once|-|TRBJ2-7|TRBV5-4
TGTGCCAGCAGCCCGGACAGCCCCTACGAGCAGTACTTC
CASSPDSPYEQYF
>-|TRBD1|TRBJ1-5|TRBV6-1
TGTGCCGGCAGTGATGTGGGACACTCAGGGGGGTACAGCAATCAGCCCCAGCATTTT
CAGSDVGHSGGYSNQPQHF
>-|TRBD2|TRBJ2-3|TRBV11-2
TGTGCCAGCAGCTGGCCTGGGACTAGCGGGGTGAGGGATACGCAGTATTTT
CASSWPGTSGVRDTQYF
>once|-|TRBJ1-2|TRBV5-1
TGCGCCAGCAGCTCGGCAGGGGAGGGTGGCTACACCTTC
CASSSAGEGGYTF
>-|-|TRBJ1-4|TRBV14
TGTGCCAGCAGCCTGTGGCGAGGTGAAAAACTGTTTTTT
CASSLWRGEKLFF
>few|-|TRBJ2-7|TRBV14
TGTGCCAGCAGCCAAGATCTAGGGGCGTACGAGCAGTACTTC
CASSQDLGAYEQYF
>once|-|TRBJ2-7|TRBV11-3
TGTGCCAGCAGCAAATTGATTGTCGGGAAAACCTACGAGCAGTACTTC
CASSKLIVGKTYEQYF
>-|-|TRBJ2-1|TRBV4-2
TGTGCCAGCAGCCGGAGGGACAGTCGGGAGCAGTTCTTC
CASSRRDSREQFF
>-|TRBD2|TRBJ2-7|TRBV7-2
TGTGCCAGCAGCTTAGGGGGACTAGCGATCTACGAGCAGTACTTC
CASSLGGLAIYEQYF
>-|TRBD2|TRBJ2-7|TRBV5-1
TGCGCCAGCAGCTTGATGGCTAGCGGGTCAACCTCCTACGAGCAGTACTTC
CASSLMASGSTSYEQYF